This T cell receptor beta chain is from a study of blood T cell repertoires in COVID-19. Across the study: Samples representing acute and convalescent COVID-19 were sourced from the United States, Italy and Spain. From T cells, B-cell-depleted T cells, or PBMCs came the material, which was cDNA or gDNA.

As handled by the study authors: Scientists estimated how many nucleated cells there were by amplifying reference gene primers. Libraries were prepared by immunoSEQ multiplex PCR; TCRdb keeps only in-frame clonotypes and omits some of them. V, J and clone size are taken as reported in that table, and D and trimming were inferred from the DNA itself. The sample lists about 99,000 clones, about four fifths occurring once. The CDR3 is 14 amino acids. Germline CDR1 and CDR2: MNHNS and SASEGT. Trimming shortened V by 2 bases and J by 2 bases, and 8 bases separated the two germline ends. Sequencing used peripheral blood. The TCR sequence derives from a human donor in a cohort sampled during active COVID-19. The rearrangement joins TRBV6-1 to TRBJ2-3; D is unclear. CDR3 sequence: CASSEMHSTDTQYF. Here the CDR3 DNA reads TGTGCCAGCAGTGAAATGCACTCCACAGATACGCAGTATTTT.